One sample yielded the 30 T cell receptor beta chains listed below, sequenced in a study of blood T cell repertoires in COVID-19 (TCRdb year 2020). The library was obtained by the immunoSEQ multiplex PCR assay. In its TCRdb copy, this immuneACCESS table keeps in-frame sequences only and misses some clones. Where compared with another copy, unresolved V genes explain less than half of these, and the others have no known cause. Present in this sample are over 200,000 clones, under 85% of which were seen just once. The ten largest make up 1.3% of the sample. The specimen was peripheral blood. Receptors originate from a woman in her 30s with COVID-19, enrolled during active disease.

CDR3 protein: CASSLIQSYEQYF. The CDR3 coding sequence is TGCGCCAGCAGCTTGATCCAGTCCTACGAGCAGTACTTC. The chain employs TRBV5-1 and TRBJ2-7; no clear D gene. The CDR3 length is 13 residues. V dropped 1 base and J dropped 1 base, with 6 bases sitting between them. Per germline, CDR1 SGHRS and CDR2 YFSETQ.

The J gene is TRBJ2-3, the V gene TRBV28, with 8 nucleotides matching TRBD1. The V segment lost 5 bases and the J segment 6 bases; nucleotides outside the gene matches: 4. Germline V CDR1 and CDR2: MDHEN, SYDVKM. The CDR3 is 13 residues long. CDR3 in amino acids: CASSATGVDTQYF. Here the CDR3 DNA reads TGTGCCAGCAGTGCGACAGGGGTGGATACGCAGTATTTT.

The J gene is TRBJ1-1, the V gene TRBV6-6; a weak D match, TRBD1 (5 bases). Germline lookup yields CDR1 MNHNY and CDR2 SVGAGI (reference sequence). V lost 2 bases, J lost 8 bases, and 6 bases lay in between. The CDR3 is made up of 11 amino acids. CDR3: CASSYGGEAFF. For the CDR3, the DNA is TGTGCCAGCAGTTACGGGGGGGAAGCTTTCTTT.

This clone has just a few counts. The rearrangement joins TRBV7-8 to TRBJ2-5; D ambiguous. V shed 1 base and J shed 7 bases, with 13 bases lying between them. The CDR3 consists of 14 residues. The germline V gene has CDR1 SGHVS and CDR2 FQNEAQ. The CDR3 sequence is CASSLEELPRTQYF. CDR3 sequence (DNA): TGTGCCAGCAGCTTAGAGGAGCTTCCGCGGACCCAGTACTTC.

The chain has TRBV7-9 and TRBJ2-7; 7 nucleotides agree with TRBD1. The CDR3 sequence is 15 residues long. Germline CDR1 and CDR2: SEHNR and FQNEAQ (reference sequence). Trimming at V came to 0 bases and at J to 4 bases, leaving 6 bases not matched to a gene. Here the CDR3 DNA reads TGTGCCAGCAGCTTAGCCAGACAGGGAATATACGAGCAGTACTTC. It specifies CASSLARQGIYEQYF.

CDR3 nucleotide sequence: TGTGCCAGCAGTTTAAGGCTAGTGGATCGGGACATGACAGTAGACTATGGCTACACCTTC. Translated, it gives CASSLRLVDRDMTVDYGYTF. The chain recombines TRBV28 with TRBJ1-2; D might be TRBD1 (6 bases). V shed 2 bases and J shed 3 bases, with 28 bases lying between them. CDR3 length equals 20 residues. Germline V gene data show CDR1 as MDHEN and CDR2 as SYDVKM.

This clone was seen only once. The chain employs TRBV19 and TRBJ1-2; D not certain. Germline CDR1 LNHDA, CDR2 SQIVND (reference sequence). CDR3 length: 13 residues. Trimming pared 3 bases from V and 5 bases from J, leaving 10 bases between. This CDR3 is CASSIPAGYGYTF. For the CDR3, the DNA is TGTGCCAGTAGTATCCCTGCCGGGTATGGCTACACCTTC.

The rearrangement links TRBV28 to TRBJ1-6; 8 bases map to TRBD1. The CDR3 extends over 15 amino acids. Germline V gene lookup returns CDR1 MDHEN and CDR2 SYDVKM. With V trimmed by 3 bases and J by 10 bases, 8 bases remained unmatched. CDR3 nucleotide sequence: TGTGCCAGCAGTTTTGGGGGGACAGGTTACTCACCCCTCCACTTT. This translates into CASSFGGTGYSPLHF. Based on the CDR3 plus reference TRBV28 and TRBJ1-6, the full variable domain is DVKVTQSSRYLVKRTGEKVFLECVQDMDHENMFWYRQDPGLGLRLIYFSYDVKMKEKGDIPEGYSVSREKKERFSLILESASTNQTSMYLCASSFGGTGYSPLHFGNGTRLTVT.

This clone was seen a few times. The rearrangement uses TRBV5-6 and TRBJ1-1, with TRBD1 matching over 7 bases. Germline CDR1 SGHDT, CDR2 YYEEEE. J gave up 5 bases and V 3 bases, and 10 bases lay outside the gene matches. CDR3 length equals 15 residues. Here the CDR3 DNA reads TGTGCCAGCAGCTACTACCAGGGGGTTATTACTGAAGCTTTCTTT. Translation: CASSYYQGVITEAFF.

This sequence joins TRBV30 and TRBJ1-2; 7 bases are shared with TRBD1. CDR3 length: 12 amino acids. Losses at the gene ends were 4 bases for V and 8 bases for J; bases not matched to a gene: 7. Germline V lookup: CDR1 GTSNPN, CDR2 SVGIG (reference sequence). As DNA, the CDR3 is TGTGCCTGGACCCCAGGGGGAGGAGGCTACACCTTC. Encoded protein: CAWTPGGGGYTF.

This chain links TRBV6-6 with TRBJ2-7, with no clear D. The CDR3 spans 12 residues. Germline values: CDR1 MNHNY, CDR2 SVGAGI (reference sequence). The V and J ends lost 6 bases and 5 bases respectively, with 11 bases between them. In nucleotides, the CDR3 is TGTGCCAGCAGCCCCGCCCGGGACGAGCAGTACTTC. Its translation: CASSPARDEQYF.

J is TRBJ2-1 and V is TRBV11-3; TRBD1 matches 12 bases. CDR3 length: 17 residues. V shed 4 bases, J shed 5 bases, and the junction held 9 bases outside the gene matches. Germline values: CDR1 SGHNT, CDR2 YENEEA. The CDR3, as DNA: TGTGCCAGCAGCTCCCCCCCGGGACAGGGGGCGAACAATGAGCAGTTCTTC. Protein: CASSSPPGQGANNEQFF.

This clone was counted once. Other DNA sequences in the same sample also yield this CDR3. The V and J genes are TRBV5-1 and TRBJ2-3; the D is unclear. This CDR3 is built from 14 residues. Per germline, CDR1 SGHRS and CDR2 YFSETQ. V shed 0 bases and J shed 3 bases, with 8 bases lying between them. In nucleotides, the CDR3 is TGCGCCAGCAGCTTGGATGGCGGAACAGATACGCAGTATTTT. It yields the protein CASSLDGGTDTQYF.

The sample holds one count of this clone. This chain joins TRBV21-1 and TRBJ2-1; no DNA check was done on the table's D call, TRBD2. TRBV21-1 is an annotated pseudogene. The CDR3 is made up of 16 amino acids. CDR3 sequence (DNA): TGTGCCAGCATCCCAAGGGGCGGGAGAAGCTACAATGAGCAGTTCTTC. Amino acids: CASIPRGGRSYNEQFF.

Comment on this clone: Other DNA sequences within the sample encode an identical CDR3. The CDR3 loop reads CASSSGQLQETQYF. The CDR3 bases are TGTGCCAGCAGTTCGGGACAGCTTCAAGAGACCCAGTACTTC. The rearrangement uses TRBV5-4 and TRBJ2-5; 7 bases agree with TRBD1. Trimming at V came to 5 bases and at J to 2 bases, leaving 6 bases not matched to a gene. CDR3 size: 14 residues. Germline values: CDR1 SGHNT, CDR2 YYREEE (reference sequence).

V usage is TRBV5-6 and J usage is TRBJ2-7; 7 bases map to TRBD1. The germline V gene encodes CDR1 SGHDT and CDR2 YYEEEE. This CDR3 spans 18 amino acids. The junction had 18 bases not matched to a gene; V was cut back by 5 bases and J by 1 base. CDR3: CASSSPSPRQGISYEQYF. DNA of the CDR3: TGTGCCAGCAGTTCCCCCAGTCCCCGACAGGGAATATCCTACGAGCAGTACTTC. The variable domain in full, completed from reference TRBV5-6 and TRBJ2-7, reads DAGVTQSPTHLIKTRGQQVTLRCSPKSGHDTVSWYQQALGQGPQFIFQYYEEEERQRGNFPDRFSGHQFPNYSSELNVNALLLGDSALYLCASSSPSPRQGISYEQYFGPGTRLTVT.

To note about this clone: At the DNA level, this CDR3 is encoded by other sequences in the same sample as well. The gene calls are TRBV2 and TRBJ2-3; tentatively, D is TRBD2 (6 bases). Germline CDR1 reads SNHLY; CDR2 reads FYNNEI. This CDR3 has 13 residues. CDR3 nucleotides: TGTGCTAGCTGGCCAGGGAGGACAGATACGCAGTATTTT. This gives the protein CASWPGRTDTQYF. Full variable domain (rest looked up from reference TRBV2 and TRBJ2-3): EPEVTQTPSHQVTQMGQEVILRCVPISNHLYFYWYRQILGQKVEFLVSFYNNEISEKSEIFDDQFSVERPDGSNFTLKIRSTKLEDSAMYFCASWPGRTDTQYFGPGTRLTVL.

The rearrangement links TRBV19 to TRBJ2-5; perhaps TRBD2 as D (6 bases). This CDR3 has 14 residues. Trimming took 4 bases from V and 2 from J, leaving 11 bases between them. CDR1 and CDR2 (germline): LNHDA, SQIVND (reference sequence). CDR3 residues: CASSSGTVQETQYF. For the CDR3, the DNA is TGTGCCAGTAGTAGCGGGACTGTACAAGAGACCCAGTACTTC.

The genes are TRBV5-1 and TRBJ2-5; 7 bases line up with TRBD2. Germline CDR1 and CDR2: SGHRS and YFSETQ. After removal of 3 bases from V and 5 bases from J, the junction contained 10 bases not matched to a gene. This CDR3 comprises 15 residues. CDR3 sequence reads: CASSYQAGVEETQYF. Written as DNA, the CDR3 is TGCGCCAGCAGCTACCAGGCGGGGGTGGAGGAGACCCAGTACTTC.

The V and J genes are TRBV7-9 and TRBJ1-1; a possible D gene is TRBD1 (5 bases). CDR1 and CDR2 (germline): SEHNR, FQNEAQ (reference sequence). V was pared by 6 bases and J by 4 bases, with 12 bases between. The CDR3 extends over 13 amino acids. CDR3: CASRTSGGTEAFF. The CDR3 region has the DNA TGTGCCAGCAGGACGTCGGGGGGCACTGAAGCTTTCTTT. Together with reference TRBV7-9 and TRBJ1-1, the CDR3 gives the full variable domain: DTGVSQNPRHKITKRGQNVTFRCDPISEHNRLYWYRQTLGQGPEFLTYFQNEAQLEKSRLLSDRFSAERPKGSFSTLEIQRTEQGDSAMYLCASRTSGGTEAFFGQGTRLTVV.

This clone was found once. This chain uses TRBV28 with TRBJ2-7, with D maybe TRBD1 (6 bases). Germline lookup yields CDR1 MDHEN and CDR2 SYDVKM. The V end lost 2 bases, the J end lost 2 bases, and 10 bases lay between the germline ends. This CDR3 has 14 amino acids. The CDR3 loop reads CASSLQGTTYEQYF. In DNA, the CDR3 is TGTGCCAGCAGTTTACAGGGGACAACCTACGAGCAGTACTTC.

The rearrangement links TRBV5-1 to TRBJ2-7; the match to TRBD1 covers 8 bases. Looked up from germline, CDR1 is SGHRS and CDR2 is YFSETQ. CDR3 length: 15 amino acids. V lost 4 bases, J lost 3 bases, and 9 bases stayed unmatched. The chain's CDR3 is CASSIYPTGVYEQYF. The CDR3 coding sequence is TGCGCCAGCAGCATCTACCCGACAGGGGTCTACGAGCAGTACTTC.

The chain carries TRBV4-3 and TRBJ2-2, with 10 bases that match TRBD1. The CDR3 length is 18 residues. V was clipped by 4 bases and J by 3 bases; unmatched bases: 11. CDR1 and CDR2 (germline): LGHNA, YSLEER. CDR3 sequence reads: CASSPNTGQGGYTGELFF. Written as DNA, the CDR3 is TGCGCCAGCAGCCCCAATACAGGACAGGGGGGGTACACCGGGGAGCTGTTTTTT.

The CDR3 DNA reads TGTGCCATCAGGAACGAACCCACCCGGGACAGGGAATCTGGAAACACCATATATTTT. Its translation: CAIRNEPTRDRESGNTIYF. The V gene is TRBV10-3, the J gene TRBJ1-3; 9 nucleotides line up with TRBD1. The CDR3 runs 19 residues. Germline trimming cut 6 bases from V and 1 base from J; bases unmatched to any gene: 16. Germline V lookup: CDR1 ENHRY, CDR2 SYGVKD.

This clone came up once. The chain recombines TRBV15 with TRBJ1-1, with 9 bases fitting TRBD1. The germline CDR1 and CDR2 sequences are LNHNV and YYDKDF (reference sequence). Trimming at V came to 3 bases and at J to 5 bases, leaving 7 bases not matched to a gene. CDR3 length: 15 amino acids. The CDR3 protein is CATSRTGGERTEAFF. CDR3 DNA sequence: TGTGCCACCAGCAGGACAGGGGGAGAGAGGACTGAAGCTTTCTTT.

The chain joins TRBV5-4 to TRBJ2-5, with TRBD2 matching over 10 bases. Germline CDR1 is SGHNT and CDR2 is YYREEE (reference sequence). Germline trimming cut 3 bases from V and 5 bases from J; bases unmatched to any gene: 7. The length of the CDR3 is 15 residues. As DNA, the CDR3 is TGTGCCAGCAGCTCGGCTAGCGGGAGTTCTGAGACCCAGTACTTC. Residues: CASSSASGSSETQYF. The full variable domain, completed using reference TRBV5-4 and TRBJ2-5, is ETGVTQSPTHLIKTRGQQVTLRCSSQSGHNTVSWYQQALGQGPQFIFQYYREEENGRGNFPPRFSGLQFPNYSSELNVNALELDDSALYLCASSSASGSSETQYFGPGTRLLVL.

V is TRBV6-5 and J is TRBJ2-3; 10 positions agree with TRBD1. Trimming cost V 2 bases and J 4 bases; bases outside gene matches: 6. This CDR3 has 16 amino acids. CDR1 and CDR2 (germline): MNHEY, SVGAGI. Here the CDR3 DNA reads TGTGCCAGCAGTTACGGGACAGGGGTTGGTCCAGATACGCAGTATTTT. Its translation is CASSYGTGVGPDTQYF.

The chain has TRBV7-6 and TRBJ1-1; D not resolved. Trimming removed 1 base at V and 5 bases at J, with 8 bases between. CDR3 length: 13 amino acids. CDR1 is SGHVS, CDR2 FNYEAQ, per germline. The CDR3 reads CASSLEKETEAFF. The CDR3 nucleotides read TGTGCCAGCAGCTTAGAGAAAGAGACTGAAGCTTTCTTT.

The CDR3 bases are TGCGCCAGCAGCTTCAGGCCCCTTGTCGGGGAGCGGCCAGGAGGTGGTGGGGAGCAGTTCTTC. Translating it yields CASSFRPLVGERPGGGGEQFF. The chain recombines TRBV5-1 with TRBJ2-1; perhaps TRBD2 as D (5 bases). The length of the CDR3 is 21 residues. Trimming took off 2 bases at V and 10 bases at J, with 37 bases between the two ends. The germline V gene encodes CDR1 SGHRS and CDR2 YFSETQ.

This clone was counted between two and nine times. The chain couples TRBV29-1 to TRBJ2-7; possibly TRBD1 for D (6 bases). V was clipped by 7 bases and J by 6 bases, with 13 bases between them. This CDR3 contains 11 residues. The V gene's germline CDR1 is SQVTM and CDR2 ANQGSEA. CDR3 coding DNA: TGCAGCGCACAACAGGGATCCGAGCAGTACTTC. Amino acids: CSAQQGSEQYF.